This TCR beta chain comes out of a study of CD8 T cells in Susac syndrome. On the study more broadly: At blood draw, Susac syndrome patients were therapy-naive, on corticosteroids, or on intravenous immunoglobulin alone.

The V gene end was trimmed by 6 bases and the J gene end by 0 bases; junction bases not matched to a gene: 7. This CDR3 is built from 16 residues. Per germline, CDR1 SNHLY and CDR2 FYNNEI. Random hexamers were used to reverse transcribe roughly 0.5 to 1 ug of RNA. Each CDR3 protein is one row after TCRdb ran MiXCR on the immunoSEQ multiplex PCR reads. The table includes more than 200,000 distinct CDR3 sequences, roughly 93% detected once. Sequencing used CD4+ T cells from PBMCs. This TCR derives from a human donor with Susac syndrome. The rearrangement uses TRBV2 and TRBJ2-3, with 9 positions matching TRBD2. The CDR3 sequence: CASSASGGYSTDTQYF. CDR3 nucleotide sequence: TGTGCCAGCAGCGCGAGCGGGGGGTATAGCACAGATACGCAGTATTTT.